One sample yielded the 14 T cell receptor beta chains listed below, sequenced in a study of cytomegalovirus exposure and HLA in healthy donors. Amplification used 60 Vbeta primers and 13 Jbeta primers. Using immunoSEQ multiplex PCR, the repertoire was profiled, and TCRdb retains in-frame clones only, with some absent. The table shows 150,000 to 200,000 clones, with 84% occurring only once. The sample was PBMCs. The source of these receptors is a boy aged 5 to 17 in good health and CMV-seronegative.

A remark on this clone: The sample carries other DNA sequences with the same CDR3. The chain employs TRBV29-1 and TRBJ2-7, with 7 bases identical to TRBD1. CDR1 is SQVTM, CDR2 ANQGSEA, per germline. J was trimmed by 4 bases and V by 3 bases; bases with no gene match: 3. The CDR3 runs 12 residues. For the CDR3, the DNA is TGCAGCGTTGAGGGACAGTCATACGAGCAGTACTTC. Protein product: CSVEGQSYEQYF.

The chain has TRBV7-2 and TRBJ2-2, with 8 bases matching TRBD1. The V gene's germline CDR1 is SGHTA and CDR2 FQGNSA. Trimming at V came to 2 bases and at J to 1 base, leaving 3 bases not matched to a gene. This CDR3 spans 16 amino acids. CDR3 sequence reads: CASSLPGTGNTGELFF. The DNA for the CDR3 is TGTGCCAGCAGCTTACCCGGGACAGGGAACACCGGGGAGCTGTTTTTT. Full variable domain (remainder filled in from reference TRBV7-2 and TRBJ2-2): GAGVSQSPSNKVTEKGKDVELRCDPISGHTALYWYRQSLGQGLEFLIYFQGNSAPDKSGLPSDRFSAERTGGSVSTLTIQRTQQEDSAVYLCASSLPGTGNTGELFFGEGSRLTVL.

The chain joins TRBV11-3 to TRBJ2-1, with TRBD1 matching over 11 bases. The junction had 7 bases not matched to a gene; V was cut back by 5 bases and J by 4 bases. Germline V gives CDR1 SGHNT, CDR2 YENEEA. The CDR3 covers 16 residues. CDR3 region: CASSRRGQGGYNEQFF. CDR3 nucleotide sequence: TGTGCCAGCAGCCGGAGGGGACAGGGGGGATACAATGAGCAGTTCTTC.

The chain links TRBV4-3 to TRBJ2-7, with 10 bases that match TRBD1. The V gene end was trimmed by 4 bases and the J gene end by 3 bases; junction bases not matched to a gene: 3. The CDR3 has 14 amino acids. Germline lookup yields CDR1 LGHNA and CDR2 YSLEER. CDR3 DNA: TGCGCCAGCAGCCCAGGACAGGGGGGCTACGAGCAGTACTTC. Translation: CASSPGQGGYEQYF.

This chain connects TRBV27 to TRBJ2-5, with TRBD2 matching 15 bases. The CDR3 spans 17 residues. CDR1 and CDR2 from the germline V gene are MNHEY and SMNVEV (reference sequence). The ends lost 4 bases at V and 7 bases at J; junction bases unmatched: 10. DNA for the CDR3: TGTGCCAGCAGTTCCACCCGGACTAGCGGGGGGGCCCTGACCCAGTACTTC. Encoded protein: CASSSTRTSGGALTQYF.

This chain uses TRBV7-2 with TRBJ1-3, with D perhaps matching TRBD1 (6 bases). The V end was cut by 4 bases, the J end by 0 bases, with 13 bases between. This CDR3 has 16 amino acids. The germline gives CDR1 SGHTA, CDR2 FQGNSA. The CDR3 here is CASSWGGLLSGNTIYF. CDR3 in DNA: TGTGCCAGCAGCTGGGGGGGCCTACTCTCTGGAAACACCATATATTTT.

The V gene is TRBV5-6, the J gene TRBJ2-2; perhaps TRBD1 as D (6 bases). Between the trimmed V and J ends, which lost 5 bases and 5 bases, there was a span of 16 bases. The CDR3 spans 15 residues. Germline CDR1 and CDR2: SGHDT and YYEEEE. Here the CDR3 reads CASRMFRGDTGELFF. The CDR3 bases are TGTGCCAGCAGGATGTTCAGGGGAGATACCGGGGAGCTGTTTTTT. Full variable domain (rest looked up from reference TRBV5-6 and TRBJ2-2): DAGVTQSPTHLIKTRGQQVTLRCSPKSGHDTVSWYQQALGQGPQFIFQYYEEEERQRGNFPDRFSGHQFPNYSSELNVNALLLGDSALYLCASRMFRGDTGELFFGEGSRLTVL.

This chain joins TRBV6-1 and TRBJ1-2; D remains unclear. The CDR3 has 14 residues. Germline CDR1 is MNHNS and CDR2 is SASEGT. Trimming pared 2 bases from V and 4 bases from J, leaving 11 bases between. In DNA form, the CDR3 reads TGTGCCAGCAGTGAATCCCCGAACTTCTATGGCTACACCTTC. Translation gives CASSESPNFYGYTF.

This rearrangement joins TRBV29-1 to TRBJ2-7; the match to TRBD2 covers 9 bases. The germline gives CDR1 SQVTM, CDR2 ANQGSEA. The CDR3 consists of 14 residues. V lost 4 bases, J lost 6 bases, and 10 bases stayed unmatched. DNA of the CDR3: TGCAGCGTTGTTGGAATGGGACTAGCTTCCGAGCAGTACTTC. As protein: CSVVGMGLASEQYF.

V usage is TRBV30 and J usage is TRBJ2-2, with D possibly TRBD2 on 5 matching bases. Trimming left V 2 bases short and J 3 bases short, with 10 bases between. This CDR3 contains 14 residues. The germline gives CDR1 GTSNPN, CDR2 SVGIG (reference sequence). The CDR3 sequence: CAWSPTTYTGELFF. The CDR3 nucleotides read TGTGCCTGGAGTCCGACTACTTACACCGGGGAGCTGTTTTTT.

The sample holds one count of this clone. V and J are TRBV4-2 and TRBJ2-7; 12 bases are shared with TRBD2. J lost 7 bases, V lost 0 bases, and 10 bases had no gene match. This CDR3 region has 17 residues. In germline, CDR1 is LGHNA, CDR2 YNFKEQ. CDR3 residues: CASSQDGASGRVEEQYF. CDR3 nucleotide sequence: TGTGCCAGCAGCCAAGATGGGGCTAGCGGGAGGGTGGAAGAGCAGTACTTC.

The V and J genes are TRBV2 and TRBJ2-7; possibly TRBD2 for D (5 bases). The germline V gene has CDR1 SNHLY and CDR2 FYNNEI. This CDR3 comprises 13 residues. The ends were cut back, 4 bases at V and 4 bases at J, with 11 bases in the middle. Written as DNA, the CDR3 is TGTGCCAGCAGTGGTGTTTTAGCGTACGAGCAGTACTTC. Amino acids: CASSGVLAYEQYF.

This chain joins TRBV7-9 and TRBJ2-1; 11 nucleotides line up with TRBD1. Looked up from germline, CDR1 is SEHNR and CDR2 is FQNEAQ (reference sequence). V was clipped by 5 bases and J by 6 bases; unmatched bases: 3. This CDR3 has 14 residues. CDR3 residues: CASSAGQGGNEQFF. The CDR3 DNA is TGTGCCAGCAGCGCGGGACAGGGGGGCAATGAGCAGTTCTTC.

This sequence joins TRBV27 and TRBJ2-7, with TRBD1 as a possible D gene (6 bases). In germline, CDR1 is MNHEY, CDR2 SMNVEV (reference sequence). With 4 bases removed from V and 0 bases from J, the gap between germline ends came to 10 bases. The CDR3 consists of 14 residues. The chain's CDR3 is CASSYRESSYEQYF. The CDR3 nucleotides read TGTGCCAGCAGTTACAGGGAGAGCTCCTACGAGCAGTACTTC.